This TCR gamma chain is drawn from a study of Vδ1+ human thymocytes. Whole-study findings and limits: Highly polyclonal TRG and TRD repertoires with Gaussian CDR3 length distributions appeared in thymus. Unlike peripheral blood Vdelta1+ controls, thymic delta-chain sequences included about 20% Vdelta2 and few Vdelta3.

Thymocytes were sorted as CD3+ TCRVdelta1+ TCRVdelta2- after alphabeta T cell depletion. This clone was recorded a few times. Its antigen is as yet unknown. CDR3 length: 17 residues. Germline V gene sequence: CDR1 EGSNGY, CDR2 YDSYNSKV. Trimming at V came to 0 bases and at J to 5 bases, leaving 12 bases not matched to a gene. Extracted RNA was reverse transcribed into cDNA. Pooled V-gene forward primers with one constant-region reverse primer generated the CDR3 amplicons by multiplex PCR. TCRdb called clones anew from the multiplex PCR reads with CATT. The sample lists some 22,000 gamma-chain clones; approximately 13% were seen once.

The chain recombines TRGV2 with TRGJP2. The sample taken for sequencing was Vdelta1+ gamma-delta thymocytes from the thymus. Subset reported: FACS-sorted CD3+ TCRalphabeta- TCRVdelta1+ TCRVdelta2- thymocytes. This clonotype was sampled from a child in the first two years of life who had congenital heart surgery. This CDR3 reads CATWDGLQSGSDWIKTF. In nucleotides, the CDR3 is TGTGCCACCTGGGACGGGCTTCAGTCGGGCAGTGATTGGATCAAGACGTTT.